This TCR beta chain is from a study of blood T cell repertoires in COVID-19. The overall study: From the United States, Italy and Spain came samples of acute and convalescent COVID-19. T cells, B-cell-depleted T cells, or PBMCs provided the cDNA or gDNA that served as material.

This clone was picked up one time. CDR1 is MRHNA, CDR2 SNTAGT, per germline. The CDR3 is made up of 12 amino acids. V was clipped by 4 bases and J by 8 bases; unmatched bases: 4. Source study methods: Amplifying reference gene primers gave estimates of nucleated cell counts. The protocol was immunoSEQ multiplex PCR, while the TCRdb copy is restricted to in-frame clones and leaves out a portion. V and J calls and clone size are given by that table; D and trimming were obtained from the DNA. Found here are 280,000 or so clones, roughly 88% of them singletons; the top ten hold 9% to 9.5%. Sequenced material: peripheral blood. This TCR was recovered from a young man with active or convalescent COVID-19. J is TRBJ1-2 and V is TRBV6-4; TRBD1 matches 7 bases. The CDR3 nucleotides are TGTGCCAGCAGTGCACAGGGGTGGGGCTACACCTTC. Protein sequence: CASSAQGWGYTF.